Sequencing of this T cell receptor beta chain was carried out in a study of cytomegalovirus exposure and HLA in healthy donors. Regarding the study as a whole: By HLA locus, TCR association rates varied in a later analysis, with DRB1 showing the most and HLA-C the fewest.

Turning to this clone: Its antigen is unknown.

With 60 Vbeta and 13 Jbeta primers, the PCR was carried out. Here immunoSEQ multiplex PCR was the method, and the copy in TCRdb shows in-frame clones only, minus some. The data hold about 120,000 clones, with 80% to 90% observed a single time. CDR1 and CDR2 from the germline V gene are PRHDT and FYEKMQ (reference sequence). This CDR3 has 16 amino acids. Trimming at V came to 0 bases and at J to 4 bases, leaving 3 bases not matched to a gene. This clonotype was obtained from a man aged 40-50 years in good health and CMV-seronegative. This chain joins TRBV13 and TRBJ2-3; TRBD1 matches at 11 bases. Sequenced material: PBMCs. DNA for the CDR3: TGTGCCAGCAGCTTAGGCCCGGGACAGGGGGCAGATACGCAGTATTTT. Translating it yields CASSLGPGQGADTQYF. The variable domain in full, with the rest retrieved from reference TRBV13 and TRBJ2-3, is AAGVIQSPRHLIKEKRETATLKCYPIPRHDTVYWYQQGPGQDPQFLISFYEKMQSDKGSIPDRFSAQQFSDYHSELNMSSLELGDSALYFCASSLGPGQGADTQYFGPGTRLTVL.